This TCR beta chain was recovered during a study of response to subunit inactivated influenza vaccine. Study conclusions and caveats: The authors suggested that few new T cells are recruited per seasonal influenza vaccination.

A remark on this clonotype: What it binds is not known.

Per the germline V gene, CDR1 is DFQATT and CDR2 is SNEGSKA (reference sequence). The CDR3 length is 13 residues. Trimming took 3 bases from V and 6 from J, leaving 13 bases between them. TCRdb re-called the RT-PCR reads through MiXCR, storing one row per CDR3 protein. The table lists 500,000 to 700,000 distinct CDR3 sequences, less than 25% of them singletons, with approximately 3% in the top ten. A further study also used this sample, focusing on T cells expressing NK-cell markers. That study reports: UMI-tagged 5'RACE template switching yielded the TCR beta cDNA. Repertoire data for TCR beta were derived from sorted T cells (CD3+CD56+NKG2C+, CD3+CD56+NKG2C- and CD3+CD56-NKG2C+). Of the CD8+ T cells in a handful of donors, about 1.0-8% belonged to dominant NKG2C+ clonotypes.

This sample comprised CD4+ T cells sorted from PBMCs, obtained about 13 days after vaccination. This chain uses TRBV20-1 with TRBJ2-3; D not certain. This receptor was obtained from a man in his fifties or sixties who received an inactivated influenza vaccine. Here the CDR3 reads CSASRLDGDTQYF. The CDR3 coding sequence is TGCAGTGCTAGTCGGCTAGACGGGGATACGCAGTATTTT.